Detailed here is one T cell receptor (beta chain). RNA in amounts of roughly 0.45 to 1 ug was reverse transcribed with random hexamers. TCRdb redid the calling of the immunoSEQ multiplex PCR reads with MiXCR, one entry per CDR3 protein. The sample has about 130,000 distinct CDR3 sequences, roughly 76% seen once; the top ten hold around 0.5%. This entry comes from a study of CD8 T cells in Susac syndrome. With 3 bases clipped from V and 0 bases from J, the junction kept 8 bases outside the gene matches. Germline CDR1 and CDR2: SEHNR and FQNEAQ (reference sequence). This CDR3 has 17 amino acids. The chain combines TRBV7-9 with TRBJ2-1; 7 bases are a match to TRBD2. The specimen sequenced was CD8+ T cells from PBMCs. The clonotype was recovered from a human donor with multiple sclerosis. The CDR3 region is CASSFPLSGDSYNEQFF. For the CDR3, the DNA is TGTGCCAGCAGCTTCCCTCTGAGCGGGGACTCCTACAATGAGCAGTTCTTC.